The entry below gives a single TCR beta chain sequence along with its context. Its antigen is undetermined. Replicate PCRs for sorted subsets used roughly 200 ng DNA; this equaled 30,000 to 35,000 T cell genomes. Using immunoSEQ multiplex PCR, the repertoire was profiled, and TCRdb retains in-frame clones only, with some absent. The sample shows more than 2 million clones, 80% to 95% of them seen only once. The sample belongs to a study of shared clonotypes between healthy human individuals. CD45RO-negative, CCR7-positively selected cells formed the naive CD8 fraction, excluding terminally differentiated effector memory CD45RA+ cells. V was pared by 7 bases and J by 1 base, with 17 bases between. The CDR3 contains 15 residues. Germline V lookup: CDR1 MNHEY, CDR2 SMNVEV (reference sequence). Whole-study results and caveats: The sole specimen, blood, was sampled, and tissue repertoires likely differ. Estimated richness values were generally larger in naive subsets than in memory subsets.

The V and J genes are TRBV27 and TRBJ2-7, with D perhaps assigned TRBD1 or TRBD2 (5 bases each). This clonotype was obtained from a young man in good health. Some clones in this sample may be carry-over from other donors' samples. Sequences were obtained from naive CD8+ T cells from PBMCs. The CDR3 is CASTWGRGPSYEQYF. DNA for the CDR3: TGTGCCAGCACCTGGGGAAGGGGACCATCCTACGAGCAGTACTTC.